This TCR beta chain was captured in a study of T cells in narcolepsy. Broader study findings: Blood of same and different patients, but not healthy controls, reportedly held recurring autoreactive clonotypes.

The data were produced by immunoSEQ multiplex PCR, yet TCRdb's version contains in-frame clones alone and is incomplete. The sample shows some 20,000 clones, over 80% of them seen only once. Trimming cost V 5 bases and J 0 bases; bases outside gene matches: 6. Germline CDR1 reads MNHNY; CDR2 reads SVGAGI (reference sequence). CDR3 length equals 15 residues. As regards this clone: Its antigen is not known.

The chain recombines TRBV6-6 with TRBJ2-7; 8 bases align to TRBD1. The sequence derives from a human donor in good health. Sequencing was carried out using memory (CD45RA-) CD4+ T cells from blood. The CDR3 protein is CASSPPDRASYEQYF. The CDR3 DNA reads TGTGCCAGCAGTCCCCCGGACAGGGCCTCCTACGAGCAGTACTTC.